A single sample is the source of the 22 T cell receptor beta chains below, sequenced in a study of Graves' ophthalmopathy and Graves' hyperthyroidism. Using RNA transcripts, the TCR beta CDR3 regions were amplified. HTBI-primed first-round RT-PCR preceded second-round multiplex PCR. MiXCR was run by TCRdb on the multiplex PCR reads, yielding one entry per CDR3 protein. Of over 150,000 distinct CDR3 sequences listed, roughly 37% were seen once; the top ten hold around 5.5%. Sample: peripheral blood. Every receptor here comes from a woman between 40 and 55 years old with Graves' ophthalmopathy.

The sample holds many counts of this clonotype. This chain connects TRBV7-2 to TRBJ2-7, with D perhaps matching TRBD2 (6 bases). Germline V gene lookup returns CDR1 SGHTA and CDR2 FQGNSA. There are 15 residues in the CDR3. The V end lost 5 bases, the J end lost 0 bases, and 14 bases lay between the germline ends. CDR3 nucleotides: TGTGCCAGCAGCCCCTCTCCGGGAGTCTCCTACGAGCAGTACTTC. This sequence encodes CASSPSPGVSYEQYF.

The chain uses TRBV27 and TRBJ2-2, with a possible D match to TRBD2 (5 bases). The V end lost 6 bases, the J end lost 1 base, and 15 bases lay between the germline ends. The CDR3 has 16 residues. The germline V gene encodes CDR1 MNHEY and CDR2 SMNVEV (reference sequence). This CDR3 is CASRLERGMNTGELFF. CDR3 nucleotide sequence: TGTGCCAGCAGGCTAGAGAGAGGGATGAACACCGGGGAGCTGTTTTTT.

This clonotype was seen many times. The rearrangement joins TRBV6-1 to TRBJ2-7, with TRBD1 as a possible D gene (5 bases). V was trimmed by 5 bases and J by 3 bases, leaving 14 bases between them. Germline values: CDR1 MNHNS, CDR2 SASEGT. This CDR3 comprises 14 residues. CDR3: CASSSSWTNYEQYF. The CDR3 coding sequence is TGTGCCAGCAGTAGTTCGTGGACAAACTACGAGCAGTACTTC.

The chain joins TRBV5-1 to TRBJ2-5; 7 nucleotides agree with TRBD2. The junction had 15 bases not matched to a gene; V was cut back by 4 bases and J by 9 bases. CDR1 is SGHRS, CDR2 YFSETQ, per germline. The CDR3 has 15 residues. CDR3 sequence: CASSQTAGMGLAQYF. The CDR3 DNA reads as TGCGCCAGCAGCCAAACAGCGGGAATGGGACTGGCCCAGTACTTC. Supplemented by reference TRBV5-1 and TRBJ2-5, the full variable domain reads KAGVTQTPRYLIKTRGQQVTLSCSPISGHRSVSWYQQTPGQGLQFLFEYFSETQRNKGNFPGRFSGRQFSNSRSEMNVSTLELGDSALYLCASSQTAGMGLAQYFGPGTRLLVL.

This clonotype was seen many times. The chain recombines TRBV6-2 or TRBV6-3 with TRBJ2-7; 8 bases align to TRBD2. Unmatched junction bases numbered 17, after V lost 10 bases and J lost 6 bases. Germline V CDR1 and CDR2: MNHEY, SVGEGT. The CDR3 is made up of 15 amino acids. The CDR3 coding sequence is TGTGCCACAAAAGGGGGTCGCGGACTAGCCTTCGAGCAGTACTTC. Protein product: CATKGGRGLAFEQYF.

This clonotype was observed at least ten times. A much larger clone lies one base from this, so it may be a read error. The J gene is TRBJ1-2, the V gene TRBV6-1, with 8 bases lining up with TRBD1. The germline V gene encodes CDR1 MNHNS and CDR2 SASEGT. CDR3 length equals 16 residues. CDR3 sequence (DNA): TGTGCCAGCAGTGCCCGACGGGACAGGAGGATCTATGGCTACGCCTTC. This translates into CASSARRDRRIYGYAF.

At least ten counts were recorded for this clonotype. This sequence joins TRBV19 and TRBJ1-5, with 7 bases fitting TRBD1. Trimming removed 4 bases from V and 2 bases from J; junction bases left unmatched: 2. The CDR3 is 14 amino acids. Germline V gene sequence: CDR1 LNHDA, CDR2 SQIVND (reference sequence). The CDR3 DNA follows: TGTGCCAGTAGTACAGGGGGTGGCAATCAGCCCCAGCATTTT. This sequence encodes CASSTGGGNQPQHF.

The sample holds many counts of this clonotype. The chain links TRBV12-3 or TRBV12-4 to TRBJ2-3; possibly TRBD2 for D (6 bases). The CDR3 spans 14 residues. The ends were cut back, 3 bases at V and 5 bases at J, with 12 bases in the middle. CDR3 loop: CASSFAGLGDTQYF. CDR3 nucleotides: TGTGCCAGCAGTTTTGCGGGGCTGGGAGATACGCAGTATTTT.

There are many counts of this clonotype. V is TRBV25-1 and J is TRBJ1-2, with D unresolved. This CDR3 region has 12 residues. V was pared by 9 bases and J by 5 bases, with 13 bases between. CDR1 is MGHDK, CDR2 SYGVNS, per germline. DNA for the CDR3: TGTGCCAGTTCGAAAGGGAGGTATGGCTACACCTTC. Its protein product is CASSKGRYGYTF.

The chain links TRBV18 to TRBJ1-1, with D uncertain. Trimming took 3 bases from V and 4 from J, leaving 6 bases between them. The CDR3 loop spans 12 amino acids. The V gene's germline CDR1 is KGHSH and CDR2 LQKENI. For the CDR3, the DNA is TGTGCCAGCTCACCGGCGGGCACTGAAGCTTTCTTT. As protein: CASSPAGTEAFF.

This clonotype was seen just once. The chain joins TRBV12-3 or TRBV12-4 to TRBJ1-1; D possibly corresponds to TRBD1 (6 bases). The CDR3 has 13 amino acids. Trimming cost V 6 bases and J 4 bases, with 12 bases left between them. CDR3 DNA: TGTGCCAGCAGATTACAGGGTATCACTGAAGCTTTCTTT. This gives the protein CASRLQGITEAFF.

V and J are TRBV29-1 and TRBJ1-1; the D gene is possibly TRBD1 (5 bases). CDR3 size: 14 residues. Trimming left V 4 bases short and J 5 bases short, with 17 bases between. The germline CDR1 and CDR2 sequences are SQVTM and ANQGSEA. The CDR3 here is CSVGAGPRRTEAFF. Here the CDR3 DNA reads TGCAGCGTTGGGGCAGGGCCAAGGAGGACTGAAGCTTTCTTT.

The table lists this clonotype with many counts. This rearrangement joins TRBV10-2 to TRBJ1-6; 7 nucleotides align to TRBD1. The CDR3 totals 13 residues. Germline values: CDR1 WSHSY, CDR2 SAAADI. V dropped 8 bases and J dropped 9; count of bases not matched to a gene: 7. The CDR3 nucleotides are TGCGCCAGCTCACAGGGGCTGGGTTCACCCCTCCACTTT. The encoded protein is CASSQGLGSPLHF.

This rearrangement joins TRBV5-8 to TRBJ2-5; possible D gene TRBD1, 5 bases. Germline V gives CDR1 SGHTS, CDR2 YDEGEE. Trimming pared 0 bases from V and 2 bases from J, leaving 11 bases between. The CDR3 runs 15 residues. This CDR3 reads CASSLGRVAQETQYF. As DNA, the CDR3 is TGTGCCAGCAGCTTGGGCAGGGTGGCTCAAGAGACCCAGTACTTC.

This clonotype was seen many times. The rearrangement joins TRBV2 to TRBJ1-5, with D tentatively TRBD1 (6 bases). The V end lost 3 bases, the J end lost 0 bases, and 9 bases lay between the germline ends. Germline CDR1 SNHLY, CDR2 FYNNEI. The CDR3 totals 15 residues. CDR3 sequence (DNA): TGTGCCAGCAGTGAGAGGGACAATAGCAATCAGCCCCAGCATTTT. Protein sequence: CASSERDNSNQPQHF.

This clonotype came up a few times. V is TRBV6-2 or TRBV6-3 and J is TRBJ1-5; D call uncertain. CDR3 length equals 15 residues. The germline V and J ends were trimmed by 7 bases and 1 base, with 14 bases remaining between them. In germline, CDR1 is MNHEY, CDR2 SVGEGT. This CDR3 is CASTSTLTSNQPQHF. The CDR3 DNA is TGTGCCAGCACCTCGACCCTAACGAGCAATCAGCCCCAGCATTTT.

The chain employs TRBV2 and TRBJ2-7, with 8 bases that match TRBD1. CDR1 and CDR2 from the germline V gene are SNHLY and FYNNEI. CDR3 length: 14 amino acids. The V and J ends lost 5 bases and 7 bases, in that order; junction bases with no gene match: 10. DNA of the CDR3: TGTGCCAGCAGTTGGGACAGGAGCTGGGGGGAGCAGTACTTC. Residues: CASSWDRSWGEQYF.

The rearrangement links TRBV20-1 to TRBJ1-1, with D unclear. Trimming took off 0 bases at V and 0 bases at J, with 8 bases between the two ends. Germline CDR1 and CDR2: DFQATT and SNEGSKA (reference sequence). The CDR3 consists of 14 residues. CDR3 loop: CSARDNGMNTEAFF. The CDR3 DNA reads as TGCAGTGCTAGAGATAACGGGATGAACACTGAAGCTTTCTTT.

The table lists this clonotype with many counts. This sequence joins TRBV29-1 and TRBJ1-2; 12 nucleotides agree with TRBD1. Germline loops: CDR1 SQVTM, CDR2 ANQGSEA. This CDR3 is built from 13 residues. V shed 4 bases and J 7 bases; nucleotides not matched to a gene: 4. CDR3 amino acids: CSVVGTGGSGYTF. The DNA for the CDR3 is TGCAGCGTTGTGGGGACAGGGGGCTCTGGCTACACCTTC.

This clonotype was counted ten times or more. The chain joins TRBV19 to TRBJ1-3; the match to TRBD1 covers 8 bases. Unmatched junction bases numbered 15, after V lost 5 bases and J lost 0 bases. CDR3 length: 19 amino acids. Germline V CDR1 and CDR2: LNHDA, SQIVND (reference sequence). Written as DNA, the CDR3 is TGTGCCAGTAGTCGGGAGGGACAGGAGGACAAAGTCTCTGGAAACACCATATATTTT. Translation gives CASSREGQEDKVSGNTIYF.

J is TRBJ1-1 and V is TRBV30; D is ambiguous. Trimming shortened V by 2 bases and J by 1 base, and 8 bases separated the two germline ends. Germline assignment: CDR1 GTSNPN and CDR2 SVGIG (reference sequence). This CDR3 contains 13 residues. Here the CDR3 reads CAWSPGENTEAFF. For the CDR3, the DNA is TGTGCCTGGAGTCCAGGAGAGAACACTGAAGCTTTCTTT. The full variable domain, rest sourced from reference TRBV30 and TRBJ1-1, is SQTIHQWPATLVQPVGSPLSLECTVEGTSNPNLYWYRQAAGRGLQLLFYSVGIGQISSEVPQNLSASRPQDRQFILSSKKLLLSDSGFYLCAWSPGENTEAFFGQGTRLTVV.

This clonotype appeared many times. The J gene is TRBJ2-7, the V gene TRBV28; 8 bases map to TRBD1. Germline CDR1 and CDR2: MDHEN and SYDVKM. The CDR3 has 13 residues. Trimming cost V 5 bases and J 6 bases; bases outside gene matches: 6. Here the CDR3 reads CASSPGQEAEQYF. CDR3 coding DNA: TGTGCCAGCAGTCCGGGACAGGAGGCCGAGCAGTACTTC.